The 26 T cell receptor beta chains below were found in one sample sequenced in a study of beta chain features in type 1 diabetes. Study conclusions and caveats: Type 1 diabetes patients had moderately but significantly shorter TCRB CDR3s in all four CD4+ subsets.

For these TCRs, the target antigens are not known. Reverse transcription of all isolated RNA meant that expressed TCRB transcripts were sequenced. The protocol was immunoSEQ multiplex PCR, while the TCRdb copy is restricted to in-frame clones and leaves out a portion. This table holds some 150,000 clones, about 13% found once. The sequenced material came from central memory CD4+ T cells from blood. The receptors originated from a man between 18 and 29 years old with type 1 diabetes.

J is TRBJ2-2 and V is TRBV6-5; no firm D call. The germline V gene has CDR1 MNHEY and CDR2 SVGAGI. The CDR3 consists of 13 residues. V gave up 4 bases and J gave up 5 bases, with 8 bases separating them. Here the CDR3 reads CASSSDRTGELFF. CDR3 DNA sequence: TGTGCCAGCAGTTCTGATAGGACCGGGGAGCTGTTTTTT.

The gene calls are TRBV4-1 and TRBJ1-4; 7 bases are a match to TRBD1. The CDR3 contains 16 residues. Trimming took 0 bases from V and 7 from J; bases not matched to a gene: 8. From germline, CDR1 is MGHRA and CDR2 YSYEKL. CDR3 in DNA: TGCGCCAGCAGCCAAGACAGGGGGGCGCGGGGTGAAAAACTGTTTTTT. This gives the protein CASSQDRGARGEKLFF.

A few counts support this clone. V and J are TRBV30 and TRBJ2-2, with 9 positions matching TRBD1. Trimming removed 4 bases from V and 5 bases from J; junction bases left unmatched: 5. The CDR3 length is 14 residues. From germline, CDR1 is GTSNPN and CDR2 SVGIG (reference sequence). The CDR3 is CAWKGQGGTGELFF. The CDR3 region has the DNA TGTGCCTGGAAGGGACAGGGTGGTACCGGGGAGCTGTTTTTT.

The table lists this clone with a few counts. The chain couples TRBV6-1 to TRBJ2-7; D uncertain. The CDR3 loop spans 12 amino acids. Germline V gene data show CDR1 as MNHNS and CDR2 as SASEGT. Trimming removed 9 bases from V and 3 bases from J, with 12 bases in between. The CDR3 region has the DNA TGTGCCAGTTGCAGGAGCGACTACGAGCAGTACTTC. Translated, it gives CASCRSDYEQYF.

The chain has TRBV9 and TRBJ1-1, with D maybe TRBD1 (5 bases). Germline V CDR1 and CDR2: SGDLS, YYNGEE. Trimming removed 5 bases from V and 1 base from J, with 12 bases in between. The CDR3 extends over 14 amino acids. CDR3 protein: CASSPTVQNTEAFF. CDR3 in DNA: TGTGCCAGCAGTCCGACAGTACAGAACACTGAAGCTTTCTTT.

Concerning this clone: This specimen includes other DNA sequences encoding the same CDR3. This chain joins TRBV4-1 and TRBJ2-7; D remains unclear. The CDR3 runs to 16 residues. Trimming pared 0 bases from V and 0 bases from J, leaving 12 bases between. Germline CDR1 reads MGHRA; CDR2 reads YSYEKL. This CDR3 reads CASSQDPGTSSYEQYF. For the CDR3, the DNA is TGCGCCAGCAGCCAAGACCCCGGCACAAGCTCCTACGAGCAGTACTTC.

This clone was picked up a small number of times. This chain links TRBV29-1 with TRBJ1-1; TRBD1 is a possible D gene (5 bases). CDR3 length: 14 amino acids. The V gene's germline CDR1 is SQVTM and CDR2 ANQGSEA. The ends were cut back, 4 bases at V and 6 bases at J, with 18 bases in the middle. The CDR3 region is CSVVPGRISAEAFF. The DNA of the CDR3 is TGCAGCGTTGTCCCAGGGAGAATTAGCGCTGAAGCTTTCTTT.

This clone was recorded a few times. The chain is built from TRBV5-1 and TRBJ1-1; D possibly corresponds to TRBD1 (6 bases). The germline gives CDR1 SGHRS, CDR2 YFSETQ. The CDR3 is 14 residues long. V was cut by 1 base and J by 7 bases, with 14 bases left in between. CDR3 amino acids: CASSLTLQGNEAFF. The CDR3 DNA reads as TGCGCCAGCAGCTTGACCCTACAGGGAAATGAAGCTTTCTTT.

The chain couples TRBV11-3 to TRBJ1-1; D is uncertain. The germline CDR1 and CDR2 sequences are SGHNT and YENEEA. V shed 5 bases and J shed 1 base, with 8 bases lying between them. The CDR3 covers 13 residues. In DNA, the CDR3 is TGTGCCAGCAGCACCCAGACGAACACTGAAGCTTTCTTT. Its protein is CASSTQTNTEAFF.

The chain uses TRBV18 and TRBJ1-1, with D perhaps matching TRBD1 (5 bases). The V gene's germline CDR1 is KGHSH and CDR2 LQKENI. The CDR3 is made up of 13 amino acids. The V end lost 5 bases, the J end lost 3 bases, and 10 bases lay between the germline ends. In nucleotides, the CDR3 is TGTGCCAGCTCAGGCGGGACGGACACTGAAGCTTTCTTT. Its protein is CASSGGTDTEAFF. Looking up the rest from reference TRBV18 and TRBJ1-1 gives the full variable domain: NAGVMQNPRHLVRRRGQEARLRCSPMKGHSHVYWYRQLPEEGLKFMVYLQKENIIDESGMPKERFSAEFPKEGPSILRIQQVVRGDSAAYFCASSGGTDTEAFFGQGTRLTVV.

This clone was observed at least ten times. The chain uses TRBV14 and TRBJ2-6, with D possibly TRBD1 on 5 matching bases. Per the germline V gene, CDR1 is SGHDN and CDR2 is FVKESK. The CDR3 extends over 15 amino acids. With 6 bases removed from V and 0 bases from J, the gap between germline ends came to 9 bases. The CDR3 region is CASSRQLSGANVLTF. In DNA, the CDR3 is TGTGCCAGCAGTCGACAGCTCTCTGGGGCCAACGTCCTGACTTTC.

The chain employs TRBV5-4 and TRBJ2-3; 7 nucleotides match TRBD2. CDR1 is SGHNT, CDR2 YYREEE, per germline (reference sequence). V lost 2 bases to trimming and J lost 0 bases; unmatched junction nucleotides: 3. This CDR3 spans 15 amino acids. This CDR3 is CASSFGGYSTDTQYF. As DNA, the CDR3 is TGTGCCAGCAGCTTCGGGGGGTATAGCACAGATACGCAGTATTTT.

The chain recombines TRBV10-2 with TRBJ1-5; D is ambiguous. Germline values: CDR1 WSHSY, CDR2 SAAADI. The V and J ends lost 3 bases and 5 bases respectively, with 11 bases between them. This CDR3 is 14 amino acids long. CDR3 loop: CASSDGQYHQPQHF. CDR3 DNA: TGCGCCAGCAGTGATGGGCAATATCATCAGCCCCAGCATTTT.

This clone has more than one count but fewer than ten. This sequence joins TRBV29-1 and TRBJ2-1; D possibly uses TRBD1 or TRBD2 (5 bases each). The length of the CDR3 is 13 residues. Germline lookup yields CDR1 SQVTM and CDR2 ANQGSEA. V lost 8 bases and J 4 bases, leaving 15 bases between the germline ends. The CDR3 sequence is CSLIRDGYNEQFF. As DNA, the CDR3 is TGCAGCCTCATCCGGGACGGTTACAATGAGCAGTTCTTC.

This clone was detected only a few times. One junction end disagrees with the germline gene, perhaps due to a read error. The V and J genes are TRBV6-1 and TRBJ1-1; D gene unclear. Germline V gives CDR1 MNHNS, CDR2 SASEGT. CDR3 length: 13 amino acids. CDR3 in DNA: TGTGCCATCAGTGAGTCGATGAACACTGAAGCTTTCTTT. It encodes CAISESMNTEAFF.

This sequence joins TRBV5-1 and TRBJ1-4; D unresolved. CDR1 and CDR2 (germline): SGHRS, YFSETQ. Trimming pared 1 base from V and 0 bases from J, leaving 10 bases between. The CDR3 is 16 residues long. The CDR3: CASSLNLLATNEKLFF. CDR3 bases: TGCGCCAGCAGCTTGAACCTACTTGCAACTAATGAAAAACTGTTTTTT.

V gene TRBV19 combines with J gene TRBJ2-1; TRBD2 matches 8 bases. The trim removed 6 bases at V and 8 bases at J, leaving 12 bases unmatched. CDR3 length equals 15 residues. From germline, CDR1 is LNHDA and CDR2 SQIVND (reference sequence). The CDR3 protein is CASRRGATNTDEQFF. CDR3 nucleotide sequence: TGTGCCAGTAGGCGGGGGGCCACCAACACGGATGAGCAGTTCTTC.

This chain connects TRBV5-1 to TRBJ2-5; TRBD2 aligns across 11 bases. Germline values: CDR1 SGHRS, CDR2 YFSETQ. This CDR3 has 17 residues. V was clipped by 1 base and J by 0 bases; unmatched bases: 5. DNA of the CDR3: TGCGCCAGCAGCTTGATCCCGGGACTAGCGGACCAAGAGACCCAGTACTTC. Its protein is CASSLIPGLADQETQYF.

A few counts support this clone. The chain's CDR3 is CASSEAGLAGTFTDTQYF. The CDR3 DNA is TGTGCCAGCAGTGAAGCGGGACTAGCGGGGACCTTCACAGATACGCAGTATTTT. V is TRBV2 and J is TRBJ2-3, with TRBD2 identical over 13 bases. CDR3 length: 18 amino acids. The V gene end was trimmed by 0 bases and the J gene end by 2 bases; junction bases not matched to a gene: 5. The V gene's germline CDR1 is SNHLY and CDR2 FYNNEI.

The chain joins TRBV20-1 to TRBJ2-4; unclear D gene. The CDR3 is 11 residues long. The V and J ends lost 3 bases and 6 bases respectively, with 6 bases between them. CDR1 and CDR2 from the germline V gene are DFQATT and SNEGSKA (reference sequence). DNA for the CDR3: TGCAGTGCTAGGGCCGGAAACATTCAGTACTTC. As protein: CSARAGNIQYF.

The sample holds a few counts of this clone. This rearrangement joins TRBV7-9 to TRBJ2-1; D ambiguous. Trimming pared 1 base from V and 0 bases from J, leaving 16 bases between. The CDR3 has 18 amino acids. Germline CDR1 and CDR2: SEHNR and FQNEAQ (reference sequence). The CDR3 DNA reads as TGTGCCAGCAGCTTAGGGTCGACCCGGAGTGCCTCCTACAATGAGCAGTTCTTC. Amino acid sequence: CASSLGSTRSASYNEQFF.

V and J are TRBV28 and TRBJ2-7, with 8 bases identical to TRBD1. This CDR3 spans 18 amino acids. Germline CDR1 reads MDHEN; CDR2 reads SYDVKM. The junction had 12 bases not matched to a gene; V was cut back by 1 base and J by 1 base. The CDR3 DNA reads TGTGCCAGCAGTTTATTCTGGATTGGGGACAGGATGTCCTACGAGCAGTACTTC. Translation gives CASSLFWIGDRMSYEQYF. The variable domain in full, completed from reference TRBV28 and TRBJ2-7, reads DVKVTQSSRYLVKRTGEKVFLECVQDMDHENMFWYRQDPGLGLRLIYFSYDVKMKEKGDIPEGYSVSREKKERFSLILESASTNQTSMYLCASSLFWIGDRMSYEQYFGPGTRLTVT.

This clone has a handful of counts. The J gene is TRBJ1-2, the V gene TRBV6-6; the D is unclear. The germline gives CDR1 MNHNY, CDR2 SVGAGI (reference sequence). With 6 bases removed from V and 3 bases from J, the gap between germline ends came to 8 bases. The CDR3 length is 12 residues. The chain's CDR3 is CASSGDHYGYTF. The CDR3 coding sequence is TGTGCCAGCAGCGGGGATCACTATGGCTACACCTTC.

This chain connects TRBV6-1 to TRBJ1-6, with 7 bases fitting TRBD1. Germline V gene sequence: CDR1 MNHNS, CDR2 SASEGT. CDR3 length: 14 amino acids. The J segment lost 9 bases and the V segment lost 6 bases, leaving 8 bases of the junction unmatched. CDR3 sequence reads: CASRHGTASSPLHF. The CDR3 DNA follows: TGTGCCAGCAGACACGGGACAGCGAGTTCACCCCTCCACTTT.

This clone was picked up one time. The V gene is TRBV5-1, the J gene TRBJ1-1; the match to TRBD1 covers 7 bases. The CDR3 is 13 amino acids. CDR1 is SGHRS and CDR2 is YFSETQ in the germline V gene. With V trimmed by 2 bases and J by 8 bases, 6 bases remained unmatched. The CDR3 region is CASSLYGQEEAFF. CDR3 sequence (DNA): TGCGCCAGCAGCTTATACGGACAGGAGGAAGCTTTCTTT.

The chain carries TRBV28 and TRBJ1-5; 7 bases match TRBD1. V trimming: 4 bases; J trimming: 2 bases; junction bases outside the gene matches: 5. The CDR3 is 15 residues long. Germline values: CDR1 MDHEN, CDR2 SYDVKM. The CDR3 nucleotides read TGTGCCAGCAGTTCCGCCGGGACAGGCAATCAGCCCCAGCATTTT. Amino acids: CASSSAGTGNQPQHF.